The next 10 T cell receptor beta chains were all read from a single sample in a study of OX40 agonist ivuxolimab in advanced cancers. The repertoire was sequenced with immunoSEQ multiplex PCR; TCRdb's copy has only in-frame clones and lacks some. The sample yields 50,000 to 60,000 clones, about 90% seen once. The source material was CD4+ or CD8+ T cells sorted from blood, sampled in a trial of the OX40 agonist ivuxolimab. These receptors all stem from an adult with an advanced solid tumor such as melanoma, head and neck, liver or kidney cancer.

The V call is TRBV11-3, the J call TRBJ2-1; D unresolved. The CDR3 contains 12 residues. CDR1 SGHNT and CDR2 YENEEA come from the germline V gene. V was pared by 5 bases and J by 7 bases, with 9 bases between. The CDR3 is CASSLSRNEQFF. The DNA for the CDR3 is TGTGCCAGCAGCCTTAGCCGGAATGAGCAGTTCTTC.

The V call is TRBV4-1, the J call TRBJ1-2; 7 bases are shared with TRBD1. Trimming at V came to 0 bases and at J to 13 bases, leaving 8 bases not matched to a gene. CDR1 and CDR2 from the germline V gene are MGHRA and YSYEKL. The CDR3 extends over 13 amino acids. CDR3 DNA sequence: TGCGCCAGCAGCCAAGAACTTGCAGGGGGGTGCACCTTC. Translated, it gives CASSQELAGGCTF.

This clone was counted a few times. The J gene is TRBJ1-2, the V gene TRBV7-2; D not resolved. The V gene lost 5 bases and the J gene lost 7 bases, with 14 bases spanning the gap. The germline gives CDR1 SGHTA, CDR2 FQGNSA. The CDR3 covers 13 residues. CDR3 amino acids: CASSLNILSGYTF. CDR3 DNA sequence: TGTGCCAGCAGCCTGAACATCCTTAGTGGCTACACCTTC.

J is TRBJ2-1 and V is TRBV6-6; the D gene is possibly TRBD2 (5 bases). The CDR3 totals 14 residues. Germline V lookup: CDR1 MNHNY, CDR2 SVGAGI (reference sequence). Trimming shortened V by 6 bases and J by 0 bases, and 9 bases separated the two germline ends. The CDR3, as DNA: TGTGCCAGCAGGACTACGGGCTCCTACAATGAGCAGTTCTTC. Translating gives CASRTTGSYNEQFF.

The chain recombines TRBV6-1 with TRBJ1-5; D is unresolved. CDR1 MNHNS and CDR2 SASEGT come from the germline V gene. Trimming pared 5 bases from V and 0 bases from J, leaving 11 bases between. The CDR3 totals 15 residues. CDR3: CASSPGSYSNQPQHF. The CDR3 DNA reads TGTGCCAGCAGTCCGGGGTCCTATAGCAATCAGCCCCAGCATTTT.

The V and J genes are TRBV28 and TRBJ1-4, with 7 nucleotides matching TRBD1. This CDR3 has 15 amino acids. With V trimmed by 5 bases and J by 6 bases, 9 bases remained unmatched. CDR1 and CDR2 from the germline V gene are MDHEN and SYDVKM. CDR3 nucleotides: TGTGCCAGCAGTCCCGGGACAGCAATTTATGAAAAACTGTTTTTT. This sequence encodes CASSPGTAIYEKLFF.

V is TRBV5-4 and J is TRBJ2-1; 12 nucleotides align to TRBD2. Germline trimming cut 4 bases from V and 6 bases from J; bases unmatched to any gene: 8. Germline V gene sequence: CDR1 SGHNT, CDR2 YYREEE (reference sequence). The CDR3 loop spans 16 amino acids. For the CDR3, the DNA is TGTGCCAGCAGCCCCCCCCCTAGCGGGAGGGCCAATGAGCAGTTCTTC. The encoded protein is CASSPPPSGRANEQFF.

This chain connects TRBV2 to TRBJ2-5; TRBD1 or TRBD2 may be the D gene (6 bases each). The length of the CDR3 is 14 residues. The V end lost 7 bases, the J end lost 4 bases, and 16 bases lay between the germline ends. Germline lookup yields CDR1 SNHLY and CDR2 FYNNEI. DNA for the CDR3: TGTGCCAGCATCGGTGGGGGGCCGCGAGAGACCCAGTACTTC. Residues: CASIGGGPRETQYF.

The chain is built from TRBV29-1 and TRBJ2-7; no definite D call. This CDR3 has 13 residues. The germline V gene has CDR1 SQVTM and CDR2 ANQGSEA. Trimming cost V 5 bases and J 5 bases, with 16 bases left between them. CDR3 DNA: TGCAGCGTTAGAAGGCAGTTTCAAGACGAGCAGTACTTC. Translated, it gives CSVRRQFQDEQYF.

V usage is TRBV4-2 and J usage is TRBJ2-7, with TRBD2 as a possible D gene (5 bases). V dropped 3 bases and J dropped 2 bases, with 14 bases sitting between them. The germline V gene has CDR1 LGHNA and CDR2 YNFKEQ. The CDR3 has 15 amino acids. The CDR3 region has the DNA TGTGCCAGCAGCCAGCACCGGGAACCCACCTACGAGCAGTACTTC. Translating it yields CASSQHREPTYEQYF.